This T cell receptor beta chain comes out of a study of CD8 T cells in ankylosing spondylitis. General study points: The study identified a TCR beta motif of under ten highly homologous variants that appeared characteristic of ankylosing spondylitis blood.

Regarding this clonotype: What it binds is not known.

TCRdb called the 5' RACE reads again in MiXCR, with one record for every CDR3 protein. The sample holds around 94,000 distinct CDR3 sequences; around 8.3% are singletons and the top ten take approximately 30%. The CDR3 loop spans 16 amino acids. Trimming took 3 bases from V and 0 from J; bases not matched to a gene: 4. From germline, CDR1 is SGDLS and CDR2 YYNGEE. This TCR was recovered from a male donor with ankylosing spondylitis. Sequencing was done on a sample of blood, either unsorted or a sorted T cell fraction (not recorded which). V usage is TRBV9 and J usage is TRBJ2-1; TRBD2 matches at 9 bases. The CDR3 sequence is CASSELSGSSYNEQFF. In DNA form, the CDR3 reads TGTGCCAGCAGCGAACTTAGCGGGAGCTCCTACAATGAGCAGTTCTTC.